This T cell receptor beta chain was captured by sequencing in a study of response to subunit inactivated influenza vaccine (dated by TCRdb to between 2018 and 2020). Background on the whole study: Deep quantitative T cell receptor repertoire profiling was used in the study to track responses to a trivalent subunit inactivated influenza vaccine. General conclusions and limits of the study: It was suggested by the authors that each seasonal influenza vaccination may recruit only a limited number of new T cells.

The library relied on RT-PCR. The sequencing machine was an Illumina HiSeq 2500. TCRdb applied fastp at Q25 and MiXCR to the public reads, then kept only in-frame beta chains. Each entry merges the rows of one CDR3 protein and shows their most common DNA and genes. The table for this sample lists over 150,000 distinct CDR3 sequences; around a tenth of them were counted only once. The top ten hold under 40% of the sample. CDR1 and CDR2, per the germline V gene, are SGHRS and YFSETQ. The germline ends are 15 bases apart after V is trimmed by 5 bases and J by 0 bases. The CDR3 has 17 amino acids, counting the end cysteine and phenylalanine. Only the CDR3 part of the read is kept: 51 bases, read in frame from the first base. There are a few counts of this clonotype. Its specific antigen is unknown. Per-nucleotide qualities are absent, and no much larger clonotype sits a single base away.

Sequenced material: CD8+ T cells sorted from PBMCs, taken around 2 years after vaccination. The sequence derives from a man between 50 and 70 years old who received an inactivated influenza vaccine. Donor details come from another sample of the same person, matched by shared clones. This chain is built from TRBV5-1 and TRBJ2-6; the D gene assignment is perhaps TRBD1 or TRBD2, with each matching 5 bases. Read as DNA, the sequence is TGCGCCAGCAGGACGGGACGGGAATTCTCTGGGGCCAACGTCCTGACTTTC. This translates into CASRTGREFSGANVLTF.